The 15 T cell receptor beta chains below were found in one sample sequenced in a study. MiXCR was run by TCRdb on the RT-PCR reads, yielding one entry per CDR3 protein. The sample holds about 680,000 distinct CDR3 sequences; 14% are singletons and the top ten take 3.6%. Sequenced sample: memory CD4+ T cells from blood. The source is a female donor in good health, serving as a healthy control.

In this sample, this clonotype turned up a few times. The rearrangement links TRBV20-1 to TRBJ1-1, with D possibly TRBD1 on 6 matching bases. Trimming took 4 bases from V and 3 from J, leaving 6 bases between them. Per germline, CDR1 DFQATT and CDR2 SNEGSKA (reference sequence). The CDR3 consists of 11 residues. CDR3 coding DNA: TGCAGTGCTACAGGGGACACTGAAGCTTTCTTT. Amino acid sequence: CSATGDTEAFF.

This chain connects TRBV6-1 to TRBJ2-7, with 7 bases fitting TRBD1. This CDR3 region has 15 residues. V dropped 0 bases and J dropped 3; count of bases not matched to a gene: 5. The germline CDR1 and CDR2 sequences are MNHNS and SASEGT. CDR3 sequence reads: CASSEALGQDYEQYF. The CDR3, as DNA: TGTGCCAGCAGTGAAGCGCTCGGACAGGACTACGAGCAGTACTTC.

This clonotype has just a few counts. The V gene is TRBV20-1, the J gene TRBJ2-7; 12 bases fit TRBD1. This CDR3 region has 13 residues. Per the germline V gene, CDR1 is DFQATT and CDR2 is SNEGSKA (reference sequence). The V segment lost 6 bases and the J segment 6 bases; nucleotides outside the gene matches: 6. The CDR3 DNA reads TGCAGTGCCTCGGGACAGGGGGCTATCGAGCAGTACTTC. Amino acids: CSASGQGAIEQYF.

This clonotype was found a few times. The genes are TRBV20-1 and TRBJ2-3; 8 bases agree with TRBD2. V trimming: 0 bases; J trimming: 2 bases; junction bases outside the gene matches: 1. CDR3 length: 14 residues. CDR1 is DFQATT, CDR2 SNEGSKA, per germline (reference sequence). For the CDR3, the DNA is TGCAGTGCTAGAGATAGCGGGATCACAGATACGCAGTATTTT. Protein: CSARDSGITDTQYF.

V is TRBV6-2 or TRBV6-3 and J is TRBJ2-3; 8 positions agree with TRBD2. V dropped 6 bases and J dropped 2; count of bases not matched to a gene: 7. The length of the CDR3 is 15 residues. Germline values: CDR1 MNHEY, CDR2 SVGEGT. CDR3: CASSHLAGFTDTQYF. For the CDR3, the DNA is TGTGCCAGCAGCCATTTAGCGGGATTCACAGATACGCAGTATTTT.

This clonotype occurred many times. The chain has TRBV27 and TRBJ2-2; D possibly corresponds to TRBD2 (5 bases). CDR1 and CDR2 from the germline V gene are MNHEY and SMNVEV (reference sequence). The CDR3 is made up of 17 amino acids. V was clipped by 2 bases and J by 1 base, with 14 bases between them. The CDR3 nucleotides read TGTGCCAGCAGTTTAAGGAGGTGGGAGAGGAACACCGGGGAGCTGTTTTTT. Protein: CASSLRRWERNTGELFF.

This clonotype appeared many times. J is TRBJ2-6 and V is TRBV12-3 or TRBV12-4; D is unresolved. CDR3 length: 13 amino acids. The V end was cut by 6 bases, the J end by 1 base, with 4 bases between. The CDR3 region is CASSGSGANVLTF. CDR3 bases: TGTGCCAGCAGCGGGTCTGGGGCCAACGTCCTGACTTTC.

This clonotype turned up a few times. This chain joins TRBV5-4 and TRBJ2-5; possible D gene TRBD2, 5 bases. There are 14 residues in the CDR3. V dropped 4 bases and J dropped 2 bases, with 12 bases sitting between them. The germline CDR1 and CDR2 sequences are SGHNT and YYREEE (reference sequence). CDR3 loop: CASSPDWQQETQYF. The DNA for the CDR3 is TGTGCCAGCAGCCCGGACTGGCAGCAAGAGACCCAGTACTTC.

The chain couples TRBV20-1 to TRBJ1-1; 7 bases fit TRBD1. Trimming at V came to 0 bases and at J to 5 bases, leaving 9 bases not matched to a gene. The CDR3 length is 15 residues. Germline V gives CDR1 DFQATT, CDR2 SNEGSKA (reference sequence). The CDR3 DNA reads TGCAGTGCTAGAGAACAGGGGTTATCTGGGACTGAAGCTTTCTTT. Protein product: CSAREQGLSGTEAFF.

This clonotype came up many times. The genes are TRBV12-3 or TRBV12-4 and TRBJ1-2; 8 bases align to TRBD1. J was trimmed by 8 bases and V by 6 bases; bases with no gene match: 11. This CDR3 has 14 residues. CDR3 in amino acids: CASRLGQGARGYTF. CDR3 nucleotides: TGTGCCAGCAGATTGGGGCAGGGGGCCCGGGGCTACACCTTC.

V and J are TRBV19 and TRBJ2-2; D may be TRBD1 or TRBD2 (5 bases each). The germline V gene has CDR1 LNHDA and CDR2 SQIVND (reference sequence). The CDR3 extends over 15 amino acids. V lost 7 bases and J 4 bases, leaving 16 bases between the germline ends. The DNA of the CDR3 is TGTGCCAGTATCACCCGGGGCCAGGGCACCGGGGAGCTGTTTTTT. Its translation is CASITRGQGTGELFF.

On this clonotype: Possible read error: a much larger clone is one base away. The genes are TRBV27 and TRBJ1-5; 9 nucleotides agree with TRBD1. The CDR3 covers 15 residues. Germline V gene lookup returns CDR1 MNHEY and CDR2 SMNVEV (reference sequence). The trim removed 6 bases at V and 8 bases at J, leaving 11 bases unmatched. CDR3 sequence: CASSVWGQGHKPQHF. CDR3 in DNA: TGTGCCAGCAGCGTTTGGGGACAGGGTCATAAGCCCCAGCATTTT.

This clonotype has only a few counts. J is TRBJ1-3 and V is TRBV7-2; perhaps TRBD1 as D (5 bases). V lost 1 base and J lost 0, with 13 bases in between. This CDR3 contains 17 residues. Germline lookup yields CDR1 SGHTA and CDR2 FQGNSA. The CDR3: CASSLGQGTFSGNTIYF. CDR3 nucleotide sequence: TGTGCCAGCAGCTTAGGGCAGGGCACTTTCTCTGGAAACACCATATATTTT.

This clonotype was seen many times. The chain carries TRBV5-1 and TRBJ2-2, with 10 bases aligning to TRBD1. This CDR3 is 14 amino acids long. Germline V CDR1 and CDR2: SGHRS, YFSETQ. The V and J ends lost 7 bases and 2 bases, in that order; junction bases with no gene match: 2. The CDR3: CASGQGVNTGELFF. The CDR3 DNA reads TGCGCCAGCGGACAGGGGGTAAACACCGGGGAGCTGTTTTTT.

The rearrangement joins TRBV3-1 to TRBJ2-3; no clear D. CDR3 length equals 16 residues. Germline values: CDR1 LGHDT, CDR2 YNNKEL (reference sequence). Between the trimmed V and J ends, which lost 1 base and 0 bases, there was a span of 11 bases. For the CDR3, the DNA is TGTGCCAGCAGCCAAGGGCCAAGTTATAGCACAGATACGCAGTATTTT. Translated: CASSQGPSYSTDTQYF.